A few counts support the clone carrying this T cell receptor (beta chain). CDR1 is MGHRA, CDR2 YSYEKL, per germline. V lost 5 bases, J lost 4 bases, and 5 bases stayed unmatched. The CDR3 has 15 residues. The sample is drawn from a study of cytomegalovirus exposure and HLA in healthy donors. In the PCR, 60 Vbeta and 13 Jbeta primers were used. The method was immunoSEQ multiplex PCR; TCRdb's version includes in-frame clones alone and lacks a portion of them. The sample consists of fewer than 50,000 clones, 60% to 70% of them appearing once. The sample consisted of PBMCs. The chain carries TRBV4-1 and TRBJ2-4; 10 bases map to TRBD2. The source is a man over 45 in good health and CMV-seropositive. The CDR3 nucleotides are TGCGCCAGCAGCTTGAGCGGGGGGGCGAAAAACATTCAGTACTTC. It codes for CASSLSGGAKNIQYF.